This is a list of T cell receptor beta chains from one sample in a study of blood T cell repertoires in COVID-19. Assay used: immunoSEQ multiplex PCR; TCRdb lists only in-frame clones, some missing. The sample gives about 260,000 clones, 80% to 90% of which show up once; about 2.9% is in the top ten. Input material: PBMCs or T cells enriched from blood (not recorded which). These receptors came from a woman aged 40 to 50 who had been exposed to COVID-19. Each CDR3 is given with its conserved first and last residue. The order of the fields is V gene, J gene, CDR3 protein.

V gene: TRBV5-1; J gene: TRBJ1-2; CDR3 protein: CASSSDAPGQLYGYTF
V gene: TRBV6-6; J gene: TRBJ1-4; CDR3 protein: CASSLQGDGEKLFF
V gene: TRBV6-2/TRBV6-3; J gene: TRBJ2-1; CDR3 protein: CASSYGENYNEQFF
V gene: TRBV12-3/TRBV12-4; J gene: TRBJ1-2; CDR3 protein: CANTRGGDYGYTF
V gene: TRBV28; J gene: TRBJ2-7; CDR3 protein: CASSLPLNEQYF
V gene: TRBV19; J gene: TRBJ2-3; CDR3 protein: CASSTGTATDTQYF
V gene: TRBV11-3; J gene: TRBJ1-1; CDR3 protein: CASSGRRVRDTEAFF
V gene: TRBV3-1/TRBV3-2; J gene: TRBJ1-2; CDR3 protein: CASRSQGGRGYTF
V gene: TRBV27; J gene: TRBJ2-7; CDR3 protein: CASSFLSGDRYYEQYF
V gene: TRBV12-3/TRBV12-4; J gene: TRBJ1-5; CDR3 protein: CASTKGVVQPQHF
V gene: TRBV29-1; J gene: TRBJ1-4; CDR3 protein: CSVDGRGGGKLFF
V gene: TRBV9; J gene: TRBJ1-2; CDR3 protein: CASSVGLGQGNYGYTF
V gene: TRBV6-5; J gene: TRBJ1-2; CDR3 protein: CASSSTGTGGLDGYTF
V gene: TRBV20-1; J gene: TRBJ2-3; CDR3 protein: CSARWGGAQYF
V gene: TRBV19; J gene: TRBJ1-2; CDR3 protein: CATSLRANLNYGYTF
V gene: TRBV1; J gene: TRBJ1-1; CDR3 protein: CTSSPNGTGVNTEAFF
V gene: TRBV5-1; J gene: TRBJ1-3; CDR3 protein: CASRTGQSSGNTIYF
V gene: TRBV3-1/TRBV3-2; J gene: TRBJ2-2; CDR3 protein: CASSHSTGVRGAGELFF
V gene: TRBV5-5; J gene: TRBJ1-2; CDR3 protein: CASSLWGEGNYGYTF
V gene: TRBV28; J gene: TRBJ1-1; CDR3 protein: CASSFVTGGVGEAFF
V gene: TRBV5-6; J gene: TRBJ2-5; CDR3 protein: CASSLVGQGLQETQYF
V gene: TRBV6-2/TRBV6-3; J gene: TRBJ2-1; CDR3 protein: CASSYSKEYVSYNEQFF
V gene: TRBV14; J gene: TRBJ1-2; CDR3 protein: CASSRKPQYGYTF
V gene: TRBV5-5; J gene: TRBJ1-1; CDR3 protein: CASSQGAWTEAFF
V gene: TRBV5-6; J gene: TRBJ1-5; CDR3 protein: CASSLRAGVGNQPQHF
V gene: TRBV11-3; J gene: TRBJ2-3; CDR3 protein: CASSRGQGYDTQYF
V gene: TRBV13; J gene: TRBJ2-7; CDR3 protein: CASSYNPTGARGNSYEQYF
V gene: TRBV11-1; J gene: TRBJ1-1; CDR3 protein: CASSYGGAAEAFF
V gene: TRBV5-5; J gene: TRBJ2-3; CDR3 protein: CASSGWGQAGTDTQYF
V gene: TRBV19; J gene: TRBJ1-5; CDR3 protein: CASSWDLRGQPQHF
V gene: TRBV3-1/TRBV3-2; J gene: TRBJ2-2; CDR3 protein: CASSPYLDTGELFF
V gene: TRBV9; J gene: TRBJ1-3; CDR3 protein: CASSVEGARGNTIYF
V gene: TRBV19; J gene: TRBJ1-3; CDR3 protein: CASSILAGSGNTIYF
V gene: TRBV4-1; J gene: TRBJ2-3; CDR3 protein: CASSQPLRRGAADTQYF
V gene: TRBV29-1; J gene: TRBJ1-5; CDR3 protein: CSVAQARGNQPQHF
V gene: TRBV2; J gene: TRBJ1-2; CDR3 protein: CASSEVPGQGFGYTF
V gene: TRBV7-7; J gene: TRBJ2-7; CDR3 protein: CANSGRRSSYEQYF
V gene: TRBV18; J gene: TRBJ2-1; CDR3 protein: CASSPPTGRYNEQFF
V gene: TRBV3-1/TRBV3-2; J gene: TRBJ1-2; CDR3 protein: CASSQDLSYGYTF
V gene: TRBV25-1; J gene: TRBJ2-5; CDR3 protein: CASSWTGQGRQETQYF
V gene: TRBV28; J gene: TRBJ1-1; CDR3 protein: CASQPVGARGTEAFF
V gene: TRBV5-1; J gene: TRBJ2-3; CDR3 protein: CASSTGQFTDTQYF
V gene: TRBV24-1; J gene: TRBJ2-6; CDR3 protein: CATSDSPSGVSGANVLTF
V gene: TRBV30; J gene: TRBJ1-2; CDR3 protein: CAWIRRDGYTF
V gene: TRBV7-2; J gene: TRBJ1-5; CDR3 protein: CASSPGTAFYSNQPQHF
V gene: TRBV4-3; J gene: TRBJ2-5; CDR3 protein: CASSQAPGSGGPQETQYF
V gene: TRBV5-5; J gene: TRBJ2-6; CDR3 protein: CASSPSFNGANVLTF
V gene: TRBV4-3; J gene: TRBJ1-1; CDR3 protein: CASSQEHMNTEAFF
V gene: TRBV7-6; J gene: TRBJ1-3; CDR3 protein: CASSQDPGGERNTIYF
V gene: TRBV24-1; J gene: TRBJ1-3; CDR3 protein: CATSDLSGNTIYF
V gene: TRBV4-1; J gene: TRBJ2-2; CDR3 protein: CASSQGPSGGLNTGELFF
V gene: TRBV3-1/TRBV3-2; J gene: TRBJ1-6; CDR3 protein: CASSRQGSNSPLHF
V gene: TRBV3-1/TRBV3-2; J gene: TRBJ1-4; CDR3 protein: CASSQDWGEKLFF
V gene: TRBV6-5; J gene: TRBJ1-4; CDR3 protein: CASRTGISNEKLFF
V gene: TRBV7-3; J gene: TRBJ2-1; CDR3 protein: CASSLTGGYNEQFF
V gene: TRBV5-6; J gene: TRBJ2-1; CDR3 protein: CASSRGGSWNEQFF
V gene: TRBV10-1; J gene: TRBJ2-3; CDR3 protein: CASSESQGTDTQYF
V gene: TRBV28; J gene: TRBJ1-1; CDR3 protein: CASSRGWENTEAFF